This T cell receptor (delta chain) was identified in a study of gamma-delta chains in newborns, infants, children. Overall study: Innate gammadelta T cells reportedly expand polyclonally right after birth, driven by microbial exposure, per the title.

Germline V gives CDR1 GEAIGNYY, CDR2 EKD. The V and J ends lost 0 bases and 4 bases respectively, with 11 bases between them. CDR3 length equals 15 residues. About this clone itself: The TCRdb protein, from a much larger clone, departs from this DNA's translation at residue 9, likely by read error; the protein shown derives from the DNA.

TCRdb processed the reads again with the CATT caller. The sample lists 3,500 to 4,500 delta-chain clones, approximately 0.6% seen once, with approximately 15% in the top ten. The V call is TRDV2, the J call TRDJ2, with D possibly matching TRDD3 (5 bases). Sequences were obtained from blood. This receptor was taken from a child who was a newborn, infant or young child, either healthy, febrile or measles-vaccinated (not recorded which). CDR3 nucleotides: TGTGCCTGTGACACCTGGGGTGCTTCGACAGCACAACTCTTCTTT. It codes for CACDTWGASTAQLFF.